These 32 T cell receptor beta chains were sequenced from one sample in a study of blood T cell repertoires in COVID-19. This table comes from immunoSEQ multiplex PCR, and its TCRdb copy is limited to in-frame clones, with some not included. Here the sample spans 130,000 to 150,000 clones, around 84% being singletons. Sequencing input: peripheral blood. Receptor source: a man in his sixties with active or convalescent COVID-19.

V and J are TRBV12-3 or TRBV12-4 and TRBJ1-2; a weak D match, TRBD1 (6 bases). This CDR3 is 13 amino acids long. Trimming stripped 5 bases from V and 4 bases from J, with 11 bases between. DNA for the CDR3: TGTGCCAGCAGTAACGGACAGATCTATGGCTACACCTTC. Its protein is CASSNGQIYGYTF.

The chain links TRBV30 to TRBJ1-3; no clear D. Germline V gene data show CDR1 as GTSNPN and CDR2 as SVGIG (reference sequence). The CDR3 is 14 amino acids. Trimming removed 1 base at V and 0 bases at J, with 7 bases between. The CDR3 loop is CAWSATYSGNTIYF. The CDR3 DNA follows: TGTGCCTGGAGTGCCACCTACTCTGGAAACACCATATATTTT.

The chain joins TRBV19 to TRBJ1-5; 8 nucleotides match TRBD1. The CDR3 spans 15 residues. V trimming: 4 bases; J trimming: 5 bases; junction bases outside the gene matches: 7. Germline V gene sequence: CDR1 LNHDA, CDR2 SQIVND (reference sequence). The chain's CDR3 is CASSSGQGRYQPQHF. Written as DNA, the CDR3 is TGTGCCAGTAGTAGTGGACAGGGAAGATATCAGCCCCAGCATTTT.

This chain joins TRBV6-5 and TRBJ2-1, with D possibly being TRBD2 (6 bases). The CDR3 is 12 residues long. CDR1 and CDR2 from the germline V gene are MNHEY and SVGAGI. V lost 5 bases and J 12 bases, leaving 14 bases between the germline ends. CDR3 DNA sequence: TGTGCCAGCAGTCCGACTAGGATGGGGCAGTTCTTC. This sequence encodes CASSPTRMGQFF.

CDR3 DNA: TGTGCCAGCAGCCCCGGGGGGAAGCAGTTCTTC. Translating it yields CASSPGGKQFF. The chain uses TRBV3-1 (or the pseudogene TRBV3-2) and TRBJ2-1; 7 positions match TRBD2. The length of the CDR3 is 11 residues. Looked up from germline, CDR1 is LGHDT and CDR2 is YNNKEL (reference sequence). The ends lost 4 bases at V and 11 bases at J; junction bases unmatched: 2.

The rearrangement joins TRBV9 to TRBJ2-7; D gene ambiguous. V was cut by 0 bases and J by 7 bases, with 14 bases left in between. The CDR3 has 14 amino acids. Germline CDR1 and CDR2: SGDLS and YYNGEE. DNA for the CDR3: TGTGCCAGCAGCGTAGTGGCGGAAGGTGGGGAGCAGTACTTC. Amino acid sequence: CASSVVAEGGEQYF.

This clone was counted a few times. The chain has TRBV5-6 and TRBJ2-1; TRBD1 aligns across 8 bases. J gave up 7 bases and V 0 bases, and 9 bases lay outside the gene matches. CDR1 is SGHDT, CDR2 YYEEEE, per germline. The CDR3 sequence is 16 residues long. The CDR3 DNA reads TGTGCCAGCAGCTTGGTTGCGACAGGGGAATTGAATGAGCAGTTCTTC. Translating it yields CASSLVATGELNEQFF.

The CDR3 DNA is TGTGCCAGCAGCGTAGGGCAGGCCTCGAACACTGAAGCTTTCTTT. This gives the protein CASSVGQASNTEAFF. The rearrangement links TRBV9 to TRBJ1-1, with D unclear. The CDR3 length is 15 residues. CDR1 and CDR2 from the germline V gene are SGDLS and YYNGEE. V was clipped by 0 bases and J by 1 base, with 10 bases between them.

The rearrangement joins TRBV7-8 to TRBJ2-1; 10 nucleotides align to TRBD2. The CDR3 is made up of 21 amino acids. In germline, CDR1 is SGHVS, CDR2 FQNEAQ. The V segment lost 0 bases and the J segment 0 bases; nucleotides outside the gene matches: 14. CDR3 DNA: TGTGCCAGCAGCTTAGCCGGGGGGACTAGCGTAACATCGAGCTCCTACAATGAGCAGTTCTTC. It is translated as CASSLAGGTSVTSSSYNEQFF.

This rearrangement joins TRBV19 to TRBJ2-3; a possible D gene is TRBD1 (6 bases). From germline, CDR1 is LNHDA and CDR2 SQIVND (reference sequence). The CDR3 sequence is 15 residues long. V shed 3 bases and J shed 3 bases, with 13 bases lying between them. Here the CDR3 DNA reads TGTGCCAGTAGTATCCTGGCAGGGGAAACAGATACGCAGTATTTT. Amino acid sequence: CASSILAGETDTQYF.

This clone was found once. V is TRBV18 and J is TRBJ1-6; D remains ambiguous. The CDR3 runs 13 residues. Germline CDR1 reads KGHSH; CDR2 reads LQKENI. Between the trimmed V and J ends, which lost 2 bases and 6 bases, there was a span of 5 bases. The CDR3 DNA follows: TGTGCCAGCTCACCAAACAGTAATTCACCCCTCCACTTT. Its translation: CASSPNSNSPLHF.

The rearrangement uses TRBV5-6 and TRBJ2-2; the D gene is possibly TRBD2 (6 bases). V lost 4 bases and J lost 4, with 11 bases in between. The CDR3 totals 14 residues. The germline gives CDR1 SGHDT, CDR2 YYEEEE. This CDR3 reads CASSPLASTGELFF. CDR3 coding DNA: TGTGCCAGCAGCCCTCTAGCGTCCACCGGGGAGCTGTTTTTT.

Of note for this clone: The same CDR3 also results from other DNA sequences found in this sample. V and J are TRBV9 and TRBJ2-3; no clear D gene. The CDR3 runs 15 residues. Germline V CDR1 and CDR2: SGDLS, YYNGEE. Trimming took 0 bases from V and 0 from J, leaving 8 bases between them. The CDR3 reads CASSVGASSTDTQYF. The CDR3 DNA follows: TGTGCCAGCAGCGTAGGGGCCAGCAGCACAGATACGCAGTATTTT. Full variable domain (outside the CDR3, taken from reference TRBV9 and TRBJ2-3): DSGVTQTPKHLITATGQRVTLRCSPRSGDLSVYWYQQSLDQGLQFLIQYYNGEERAKGNILERFSAQQFPDLHSELNLSSLELGDSALYFCASSVGASSTDTQYFGPGTRLTVL.

The gene calls are TRBV4-2 and TRBJ1-1, with D hard to call. The germline V and J ends were trimmed by 0 bases and 4 bases, with 18 bases remaining between them. The CDR3 is 17 amino acids. Germline CDR1 reads LGHNA; CDR2 reads YNFKEQ. The CDR3 sequence is CASSQEMRFDSSTEAFF. CDR3 nucleotides: TGTGCCAGCAGCCAAGAAATGCGCTTTGACTCTAGCACTGAAGCTTTCTTT.

The chain carries TRBV5-6 and TRBJ2-3; 10 bases are shared with TRBD1. V dropped 0 bases and J dropped 1; count of bases not matched to a gene: 2. Germline CDR1 reads SGHDT; CDR2 reads YYEEEE. The CDR3 is 16 residues long. In DNA, the CDR3 is TGTGCCAGCAGCTTGGTGGGGACAGGGGGCACAGATACGCAGTATTTT. Translation: CASSLVGTGGTDTQYF.

The J gene is TRBJ1-2, the V gene TRBV7-8, with 8 bases fitting TRBD1. CDR1 SGHVS and CDR2 FQNEAQ come from the germline V gene. The CDR3 contains 13 residues. V was pared by 2 bases and J by 8 bases, with 4 bases of the junction left unmatched. The CDR3 bases are TGTGCCAGCAGCTTACAGGGGGCCTGGGGCTACACCTTC. It is translated as CASSLQGAWGYTF.

The V call is TRBV4-2, the J call TRBJ2-3; 7 nucleotides match TRBD2. Germline loops: CDR1 LGHNA, CDR2 YNFKEQ. V lost 1 base, J lost 0 bases, and 4 bases stayed unmatched. This CDR3 is built from 16 residues. The CDR3 loop is CASSQGLAVSTDTQYF. CDR3 nucleotide sequence: TGTGCCAGCAGCCAAGGGCTAGCGGTTAGCACAGATACGCAGTATTTT.

Regarding this clone: The sample contains more than one DNA sequence encoding this CDR3. CDR3: CASSPQQGTGNTIYF. CDR3 sequence (DNA): TGTGCCAGCTCACCACAACAGGGGACTGGAAACACCATATATTTT. The rearrangement joins TRBV18 to TRBJ1-3; 7 nucleotides agree with TRBD1. Unmatched junction bases numbered 2, after V lost 1 base and J lost 2 bases. Germline-derived CDR1 and CDR2 are KGHSH and LQKENI. The CDR3 is 15 residues long.

The chain combines TRBV5-1 with TRBJ1-2; D remains unclear. CDR1 SGHRS and CDR2 YFSETQ come from the germline V gene. V dropped 0 bases and J dropped 3 bases, with 12 bases sitting between them. The CDR3 spans 15 residues. The CDR3 spells CASSLVPGKDYGYTF. In DNA form, the CDR3 reads TGCGCCAGCAGCTTGGTGCCGGGGAAGGACTATGGCTACACCTTC.

The chain has TRBV5-8 and TRBJ1-2; D not resolved. CDR1 SGHTS and CDR2 YDEGEE come from the germline V gene. The CDR3 sequence is 13 residues long. Trimming pared 2 bases from V and 2 bases from J, leaving 7 bases between. CDR3 sequence reads: CASSLSGNYGYTF. CDR3 nucleotides: TGTGCCAGCAGCTTATCCGGGAACTATGGCTACACCTTC.

DNA of the CDR3: TGTGCCAGCAGCGGTAGCGTCACAGATACGCAGTATTTT. Its protein product is CASSGSVTDTQYF. The chain joins TRBV9 to TRBJ2-3, with D possibly matching TRBD2 (5 bases). Trimming stripped 3 bases from V and 2 bases from J, with 7 bases between. The CDR3 extends over 13 amino acids. The germline gives CDR1 SGDLS, CDR2 YYNGEE.

CDR3: CASSPNQATNEKLFF. CDR3 sequence (DNA): TGTGCCAGCAGCCCAAACCAGGCAACTAATGAAAAACTGTTTTTT. V is TRBV9 and J is TRBJ1-4; D not certain. Per germline, CDR1 SGDLS and CDR2 YYNGEE. V was shortened by 4 bases and J by 0 bases, with 10 bases between the two germline ends. This CDR3 is built from 15 residues. Full variable domain (outside the CDR3, taken from reference TRBV9 and TRBJ1-4): DSGVTQTPKHLITATGQRVTLRCSPRSGDLSVYWYQQSLDQGLQFLIQYYNGEERAKGNILERFSAQQFPDLHSELNLSSLELGDSALYFCASSPNQATNEKLFFGSGTQLSVL.

In this sample, this clone turned up once. The rearrangement links TRBV5-1 to TRBJ2-3; D is uncertain. This CDR3 has 14 residues. Looked up from germline, CDR1 is SGHRS and CDR2 is YFSETQ. Trimming removed 1 base from V and 2 bases from J, with 8 bases in between. The CDR3 here is CASSLMAPTDTQYF. The CDR3 DNA reads TGCGCCAGCAGCTTGATGGCCCCCACAGATACGCAGTATTTT.

This clone has only a few counts. This CDR3 reads CASSAPRTSGGGSYNEQFF. In DNA form, the CDR3 reads TGTGCCAGCAGCGCACCCCGGACTAGCGGAGGGGGTTCCTACAATGAGCAGTTCTTC. J is TRBJ2-1 and V is TRBV7-2; 10 nucleotides agree with TRBD2. V shed 5 bases, J shed 1 base, and the junction held 14 bases outside the gene matches. Germline CDR1 SGHTA, CDR2 FQGNSA. CDR3 length: 19 residues.

The sample holds a few counts of this clone. The chain links TRBV19 to TRBJ1-1; no definite D call. The length of the CDR3 is 14 residues. Germline V gene sequence: CDR1 LNHDA, CDR2 SQIVND (reference sequence). The V and J ends lost 5 bases and 5 bases respectively, with 15 bases between them. The CDR3 DNA sequence: TGTGCCAGTAGTTTTAAGCGGCTAGGGACTGAAGCTTTCTTT. The encoded protein is CASSFKRLGTEAFF.

The gene calls are TRBV24-1 and TRBJ1-5, with 9 bases fitting TRBD1. The CDR3 loop spans 15 amino acids. V was pared by 9 bases and J by 1 base, with 6 bases of the junction left unmatched. Germline loops: CDR1 KGHDR, CDR2 SFDVKD. In DNA, the CDR3 is TGTGCCACCCCGCGCGGACAGGGGAGCAATCAGCCCCAGCATTTT. It specifies CATPRGQGSNQPQHF.

The chain links TRBV7-3 to TRBJ1-2; 11 bases fit TRBD1. The CDR3 has 14 amino acids. Losses at the gene ends were 8 bases for V and 2 bases for J; bases not matched to a gene: 4. Per germline, CDR1 SGHTA and CDR2 FQGTGA. CDR3 DNA: TGTGCCAGCGGGGACAGGGGGTCAAACTATGGCTACACCTTC. The encoded protein is CASGDRGSNYGYTF.

Notes on this clone: The sample holds other DNA sequences that translate to the same CDR3. The J gene is TRBJ2-2, the V gene TRBV7-8, with 9 bases that match TRBD2. The trim removed 5 bases at V and 4 bases at J, leaving 5 bases unmatched. CDR3 length: 15 amino acids. CDR1 SGHVS and CDR2 FQNEAQ come from the germline V gene. The CDR3 is CASSQTSGPTGELFF. CDR3 DNA: TGTGCCAGCAGCCAGACTAGCGGACCCACCGGGGAGCTGTTTTTT.

The V gene is TRBV9, the J gene TRBJ1-6; the D is unclear. The CDR3 loop spans 14 amino acids. The V end lost 4 bases, the J end lost 7 bases, and 12 bases lay between the germline ends. In germline, CDR1 is SGDLS, CDR2 YYNGEE. DNA for the CDR3: TGTGCCAGCAGCCTCCCGGGGAGGAATTCACCCCTCCACTTT. It specifies CASSLPGRNSPLHF.

V and J are TRBV27 and TRBJ2-7; TRBD1 matches 11 bases. Trimming at V came to 5 bases and at J to 5 bases, leaving 5 bases not matched to a gene. CDR3 length: 14 residues. Germline loops: CDR1 MNHEY, CDR2 SMNVEV (reference sequence). CDR3 residues: CASSPRTGGNEQYF. The CDR3 nucleotides read TGTGCCAGCAGTCCTCGGACAGGGGGCAACGAGCAGTACTTC.

The chain employs TRBV7-2 and TRBJ2-1; 11 nucleotides agree with TRBD2. The germline gives CDR1 SGHTA, CDR2 FQGNSA. This CDR3 is built from 17 residues. The trim removed 4 bases at V and 4 bases at J, leaving 9 bases unmatched. The CDR3 here is CASSSSGTSGFYNEQFF. For the CDR3, the DNA is TGTGCCAGCAGCTCAAGTGGGACTAGCGGTTTTTACAATGAGCAGTTCTTC. The variable domain in full, with the rest retrieved from reference TRBV7-2 and TRBJ2-1, is GAGVSQSPSNKVTEKGKDVELRCDPISGHTALYWYRQSLGQGLEFLIYFQGNSAPDKSGLPSDRFSAERTGGSVSTLTIQRTQQEDSAVYLCASSSSGTSGFYNEQFFGPGTRLTVL.

The chain couples TRBV28 to TRBJ1-2; the D is unclear. Trimming pared 7 bases from V and 2 bases from J, leaving 8 bases between. This CDR3 spans 12 amino acids. CDR1 is MDHEN and CDR2 is SYDVKM in the germline V gene. The DNA of the CDR3 is TGTGCCAGCAATGGGGAGAACTATGGCTACACCTTC. Translated, it gives CASNGENYGYTF.